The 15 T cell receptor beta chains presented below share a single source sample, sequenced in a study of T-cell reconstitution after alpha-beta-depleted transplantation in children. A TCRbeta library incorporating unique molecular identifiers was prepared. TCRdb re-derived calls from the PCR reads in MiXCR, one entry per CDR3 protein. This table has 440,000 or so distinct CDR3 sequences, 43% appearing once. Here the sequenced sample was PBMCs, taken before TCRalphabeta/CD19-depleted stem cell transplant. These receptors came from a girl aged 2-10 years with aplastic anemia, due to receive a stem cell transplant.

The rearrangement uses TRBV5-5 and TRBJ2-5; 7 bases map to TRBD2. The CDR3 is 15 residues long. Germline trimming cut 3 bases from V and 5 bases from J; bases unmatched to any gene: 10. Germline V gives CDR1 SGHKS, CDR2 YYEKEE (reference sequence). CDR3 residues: CASSSLAFSGETQYF. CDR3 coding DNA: TGTGCCAGCAGCTCACTAGCGTTCAGCGGGGAGACCCAGTACTTC.

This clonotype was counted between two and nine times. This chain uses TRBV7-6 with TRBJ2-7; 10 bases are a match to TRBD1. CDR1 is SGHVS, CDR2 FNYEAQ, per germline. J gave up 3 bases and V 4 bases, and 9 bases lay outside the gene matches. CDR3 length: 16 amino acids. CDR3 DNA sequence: TGTGCCAGCAGCTCTACGCTGGACAGGGGGGACTACGAGCAGTACTTC. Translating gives CASSSTLDRGDYEQYF.

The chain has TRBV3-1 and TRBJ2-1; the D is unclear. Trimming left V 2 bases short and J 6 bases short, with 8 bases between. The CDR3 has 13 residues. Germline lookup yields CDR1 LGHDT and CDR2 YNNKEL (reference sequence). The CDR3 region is CASSQFVGNEQFF. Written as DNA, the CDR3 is TGTGCCAGCAGCCAATTTGTGGGCAATGAGCAGTTCTTC.

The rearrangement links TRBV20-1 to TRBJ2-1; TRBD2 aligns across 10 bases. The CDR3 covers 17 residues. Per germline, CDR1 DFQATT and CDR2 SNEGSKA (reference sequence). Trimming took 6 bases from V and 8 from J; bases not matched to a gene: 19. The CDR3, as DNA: TGCAGTGCGATAGTCTTCCCTTCTAGGACTAGCGGCGATGAGCAGTTCTTC. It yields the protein CSAIVFPSRTSGDEQFF.

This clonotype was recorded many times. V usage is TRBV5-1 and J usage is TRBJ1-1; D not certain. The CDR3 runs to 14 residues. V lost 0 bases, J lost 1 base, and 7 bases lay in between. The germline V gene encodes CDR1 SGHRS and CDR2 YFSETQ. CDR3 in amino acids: CASSLGHSNTEAFF. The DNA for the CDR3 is TGCGCCAGCAGCTTGGGACATTCGAACACTGAAGCTTTCTTT.

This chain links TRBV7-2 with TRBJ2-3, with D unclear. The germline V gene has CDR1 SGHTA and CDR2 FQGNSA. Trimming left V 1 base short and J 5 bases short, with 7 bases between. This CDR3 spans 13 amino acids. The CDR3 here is CASSLEPRDTQYF. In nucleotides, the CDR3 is TGTGCCAGCAGCTTAGAACCTAGAGATACGCAGTATTTT.

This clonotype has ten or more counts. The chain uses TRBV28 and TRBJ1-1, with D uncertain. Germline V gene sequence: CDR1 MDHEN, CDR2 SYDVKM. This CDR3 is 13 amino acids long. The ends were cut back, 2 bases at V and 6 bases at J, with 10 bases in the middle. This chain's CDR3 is CASSLTGSSEAFF. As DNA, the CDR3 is TGTGCCAGCAGTTTAACTGGGAGCTCTGAAGCTTTCTTT.

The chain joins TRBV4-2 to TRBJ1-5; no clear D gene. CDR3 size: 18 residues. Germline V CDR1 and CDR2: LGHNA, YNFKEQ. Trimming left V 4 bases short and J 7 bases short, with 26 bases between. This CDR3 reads CASSPTRGGPAFGQPQHF. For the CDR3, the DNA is TGTGCCAGCAGCCCTACCCGTGGAGGACCCGCATTTGGCCAGCCCCAGCATTTT.

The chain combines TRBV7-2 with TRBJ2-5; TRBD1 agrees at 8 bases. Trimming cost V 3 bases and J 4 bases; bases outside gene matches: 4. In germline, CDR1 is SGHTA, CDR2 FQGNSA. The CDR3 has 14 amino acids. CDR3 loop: CASSFGQGGETQYF. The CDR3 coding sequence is TGTGCCAGCAGCTTCGGACAGGGAGGAGAGACCCAGTACTTC.

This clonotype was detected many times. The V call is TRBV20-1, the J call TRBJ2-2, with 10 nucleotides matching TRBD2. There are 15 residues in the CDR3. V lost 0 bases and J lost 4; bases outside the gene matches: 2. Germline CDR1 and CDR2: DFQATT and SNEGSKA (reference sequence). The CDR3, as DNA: TGCAGTGCTAGAGAACTAGCGGGGTTCACCGGGGAGCTGTTTTTT. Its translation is CSARELAGFTGELFF.

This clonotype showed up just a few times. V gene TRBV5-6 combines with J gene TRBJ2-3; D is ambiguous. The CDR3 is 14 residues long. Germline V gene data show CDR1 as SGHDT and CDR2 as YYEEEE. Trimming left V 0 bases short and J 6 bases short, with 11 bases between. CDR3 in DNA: TGTGCCAGCAGCTTGGGCCCACGCCCGGATACGCAGTATTTT. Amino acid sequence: CASSLGPRPDTQYF.

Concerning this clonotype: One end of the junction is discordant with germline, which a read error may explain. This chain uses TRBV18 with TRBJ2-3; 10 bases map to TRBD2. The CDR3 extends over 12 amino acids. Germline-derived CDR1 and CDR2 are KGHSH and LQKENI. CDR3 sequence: CASSPGLAKGFF. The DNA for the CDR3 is TGTGCCAGCTCACCGGGACTAGCGAAAGGGTTTTTT.

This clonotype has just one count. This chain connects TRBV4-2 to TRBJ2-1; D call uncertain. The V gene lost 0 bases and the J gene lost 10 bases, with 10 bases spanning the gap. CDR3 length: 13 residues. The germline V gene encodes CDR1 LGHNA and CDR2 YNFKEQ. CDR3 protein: CASSQDPSPEQFF. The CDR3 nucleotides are TGTGCCAGCAGCCAAGATCCGAGTCCAGAGCAGTTCTTC.

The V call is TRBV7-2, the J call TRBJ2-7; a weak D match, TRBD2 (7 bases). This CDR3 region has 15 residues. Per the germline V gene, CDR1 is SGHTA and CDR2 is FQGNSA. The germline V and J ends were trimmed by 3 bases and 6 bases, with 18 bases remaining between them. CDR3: CASSFAGAITGEQYF. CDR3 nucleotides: TGTGCCAGCAGCTTCGCGGGGGCGATTACCGGCGAGCAGTACTTC.

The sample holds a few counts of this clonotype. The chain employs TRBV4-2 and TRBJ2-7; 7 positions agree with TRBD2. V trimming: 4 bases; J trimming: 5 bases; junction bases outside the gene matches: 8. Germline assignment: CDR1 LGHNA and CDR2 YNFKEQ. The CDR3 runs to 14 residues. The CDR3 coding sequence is TGTGCCAGCAGCCTCGCCAAGGCGGGGGACGAGCAGTACTTC. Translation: CASSLAKAGDEQYF.